Detailed here is one T cell receptor (beta chain). The data are from a study of cytomegalovirus exposure and HLA in healthy donors. Per germline, CDR1 ENHRY and CDR2 SYGVKD. The CDR3 consists of 17 residues. The germline V and J ends were trimmed by 0 bases and 5 bases, with 17 bases remaining between them. PCR was performed using 60 Vbeta and 13 Jbeta primers. Assay: immunoSEQ multiplex PCR; the TCRdb copy retains only in-frame clones and omits some. The repertoire has 150,000 to 200,000 clones, around 80% of them found once; the top ten carry 1.3% to 1.5%. V gene TRBV10-3 combines with J gene TRBJ2-1; no reliable D call. The sample was PBMCs. The receptor was derived from a girl between 5 and 17 years old in good health and CMV-seropositive. The CDR3 coding sequence is TGTGCCATCAGTGAGTCGCTCGCGGCGGCCCTGGACAATGAGCAGTTCTTC. This codes for CAISESLAAALDNEQFF.